The 23 T cell receptor beta chains in this list originate from one sample, sequenced in a study of cytomegalovirus exposure and HLA in healthy donors. This table comes from immunoSEQ multiplex PCR, and its TCRdb copy is limited to in-frame clones, with some not included. The repertoire consists of 150,000 to 200,000 clones, with 75% to 90% occurring once and the leading ten covering roughly 15%. Sequencing input: PBMCs. These receptors all stem from a man aged 18 to 29 in good health and CMV-seropositive.

CDR3 amino acids: CASGSPSGGVAFYQETQYF. In DNA, the CDR3 is TGTGCTAGTGGTTCTCCCAGCGGGGGGGTAGCCTTCTACCAAGAGACCCAGTACTTC. The gene calls are TRBV12-5 and TRBJ2-5, with 10 nucleotides matching TRBD2. V lost 4 bases and J lost 0; bases outside the gene matches: 14. This CDR3 has 19 residues. Germline CDR1 is LGHNT and CDR2 is FRNRAP. The full variable domain, completed using reference TRBV12-5 and TRBJ2-5, is DARVTQTPRHKVTEMGQEVTMRCQPILGHNTVFWYRQTMMQGLELLAYFRNRAPLDDSGMPKDRFSAEMPDATLATLKIQPSEPRDSAVYFCASGSPSGGVAFYQETQYFGPGTRLLVL.

J is TRBJ2-7 and V is TRBV5-4; tentative D call: TRBD1 (5 bases). The length of the CDR3 is 12 residues. The V end lost 0 bases, the J end lost 5 bases, and 6 bases lay between the germline ends. Germline CDR1 SGHNT, CDR2 YYREEE (reference sequence). CDR3 amino acids: CASSLEGDEQYF. CDR3 nucleotides: TGTGCCAGCAGCTTGGAAGGGGACGAGCAGTACTTC.

This chain joins TRBV6-1 and TRBJ1-4; TRBD1 matches at 7 bases. The V and J ends lost 5 bases and 7 bases, in that order; junction bases with no gene match: 4. The CDR3 consists of 13 residues. Germline values: CDR1 MNHNS, CDR2 SASEGT. The CDR3 DNA reads TGTGCCAGCAGTAGGGGGCGGAGTGAAAAACTGTTTTTT. Translation: CASSRGRSEKLFF.

This clone was seen just once. The CDR3 bases are TGTGCCAGCAGCCTACAGGGCAATCAGCCCCAGCATTTT. It yields the protein CASSLQGNQPQHF. The chain carries TRBV9 and TRBJ1-5; the D gene is possibly TRBD1 (5 bases). Per the germline V gene, CDR1 is SGDLS and CDR2 is YYNGEE. V lost 4 bases to trimming and J lost 2 bases, with 7 bases between them. CDR3 length equals 13 residues.

The CDR3 spells CASSVAGGHNEQFF. The CDR3 DNA reads TGTGCCAGCAGTGTGGCGGGGGGGCACAATGAGCAGTTCTTC. V is TRBV2 and J is TRBJ2-1; 9 positions match TRBD2. Germline trimming cut 4 bases from V and 5 bases from J; bases unmatched to any gene: 3. Germline V gene lookup returns CDR1 SNHLY and CDR2 FYNNEI. The CDR3 extends over 14 amino acids. Drawing the rest from reference TRBV2 and TRBJ2-1, the complete variable domain is EPEVTQTPSHQVTQMGQEVILRCVPISNHLYFYWYRQILGQKVEFLVSFYNNEISEKSEIFDDQFSVERPDGSNFTLKIRSTKLEDSAMYFCASSVAGGHNEQFFGPGTRLTVL.

V usage is TRBV2 and J usage is TRBJ2-2, with 7 bases identical to TRBD2. Germline V gives CDR1 SNHLY, CDR2 FYNNEI. This CDR3 is built from 12 residues. V lost 5 bases, J lost 6 bases, and 0 bases stayed unmatched. CDR3 bases: TGTGCCAGCAGTCGGGAGGCCGGGGAGCTGTTTTTT. It specifies CASSREAGELFF.

The chain recombines TRBV20-1 with TRBJ2-1; D not resolved. V lost 3 bases and J 8 bases, leaving 8 bases between the germline ends. There are 11 residues in the CDR3. Germline V lookup: CDR1 DFQATT, CDR2 SNEGSKA (reference sequence). CDR3 protein: CSASNPDEQFF. The DNA for the CDR3 is TGCAGTGCTAGTAATCCTGATGAGCAGTTCTTC.

The genes are TRBV6-4 and TRBJ2-2; TRBD1 agrees at 7 bases. Germline CDR1 MRHNA, CDR2 SNTAGT. J lost 3 bases, V lost 2 bases, and 0 bases had no gene match. This CDR3 comprises 14 residues. CDR3 coding DNA: TGTGCCAGCAGTGACAGGGGGCACACCGGGGAGCTGTTTTTT. It codes for CASSDRGHTGELFF.

This chain links TRBV28 with TRBJ2-5, with 14 bases fitting TRBD2. The CDR3 covers 16 residues. The junction had 4 bases not matched to a gene; V was cut back by 2 bases and J by 5 bases. Germline CDR1 reads MDHEN; CDR2 reads SYDVKM. As DNA, the CDR3 is TGTGCCAGCAGTTTAGGACTAGCGGGAGGAATCGAGACCCAGTACTTC. Amino acid sequence: CASSLGLAGGIETQYF.

The V gene is TRBV7-9, the J gene TRBJ2-1, with 8 bases identical to TRBD1. J lost 7 bases, V lost 1 base, and 6 bases had no gene match. The germline gives CDR1 SEHNR, CDR2 FQNEAQ (reference sequence). The CDR3 is made up of 15 amino acids. CDR3 in amino acids: CASSLEQGDMNEQFF. DNA for the CDR3: TGTGCCAGCAGCTTAGAACAGGGGGATATGAATGAGCAGTTCTTC.

The chain employs TRBV7-8 and TRBJ2-7, with D perhaps matching TRBD1 (5 bases). V was cut by 4 bases and J by 3 bases, with 7 bases left in between. CDR3 size: 12 residues. Germline CDR1 is SGHVS and CDR2 is FQNEAQ. The CDR3 reads CASSSQGYEQYF. CDR3 nucleotide sequence: TGTGCCAGCAGCTCTCAGGGCTACGAGCAGTACTTC.

J is TRBJ2-7 and V is TRBV28, with 8 bases fitting TRBD1. Germline CDR1 is MDHEN and CDR2 is SYDVKM. This CDR3 is built from 15 residues. The V and J ends lost 8 bases and 2 bases, in that order; junction bases with no gene match: 11. The CDR3 region is CASYPRGTGTYEQYF. The CDR3 region has the DNA TGTGCCAGCTACCCCAGGGGGACAGGCACCTACGAGCAGTACTTC.

This chain uses TRBV29-1 with TRBJ1-5; the match to TRBD1 covers 7 bases. The junction had 11 bases not matched to a gene; V was cut back by 0 bases and J by 0 bases. Germline V gene data show CDR1 as SQVTM and CDR2 as ANQGSEA. This CDR3 is 18 amino acids long. CDR3: CSVEEAAGGVGSNQPQHF. CDR3 bases: TGCAGCGTTGAAGAAGCCGCAGGGGGAGTCGGTAGCAATCAGCCCCAGCATTTT.

This clone came up once. The chain carries TRBV27 and TRBJ2-5; the D gene is possibly TRBD1 (5 bases). The J call could be wrong; TRBJ2-7 is a better fit for the DNA end. From germline, CDR1 is MNHEY and CDR2 SMNVEV (reference sequence). The CDR3 is 16 residues long. This chain's CDR3 is CASSLTTTRASYEQYF. CDR3 sequence (DNA): TGTGCCAGCAGTTTAACAACCACCAGGGCGTCCTACGAGCAGTACTTC.

The chain links TRBV6-5 to TRBJ1-3; 7 positions agree with TRBD1. The V gene end was trimmed by 5 bases and the J gene end by 0 bases; junction bases not matched to a gene: 4. This CDR3 is built from 15 residues. Germline V gives CDR1 MNHEY, CDR2 SVGAGI. The CDR3 loop is CASSRDSGSGNTIYF. CDR3 coding DNA: TGTGCCAGCAGTAGGGACAGCGGCTCTGGAAACACCATATATTTT.

The chain couples TRBV11-3 to TRBJ1-1; D is ambiguous. This CDR3 is 13 amino acids long. V lost 1 base to trimming and J lost 11 bases, with 14 bases between them. Germline loops: CDR1 SGHNT, CDR2 YENEEA. DNA for the CDR3: TGTGCCAGCAGCTTAGCTCTTGGTGGGAGGGCTTTCTTT. Its translation is CASSLALGGRAFF.

The chain links TRBV6-4 to TRBJ2-1, with D perhaps matching TRBD2 (5 bases). Trimming cost V 4 bases and J 4 bases, with 8 bases left between them. Germline V gene data show CDR1 as MRHNA and CDR2 as SNTAGT. This CDR3 has 13 residues. Here the CDR3 reads CASSAGEYNEQFF. CDR3 nucleotides: TGTGCCAGCAGTGCCGGGGAGTACAATGAGCAGTTCTTC.

CDR3 sequence reads: CASSLVRTSTYEQYF. CDR3 DNA: TGTGCCAGCAGCTTAGTCAGGACTTCTACTTACGAGCAGTACTTC. The chain employs TRBV7-8 and TRBJ2-7, with a weak D call TRBD2 (5 bases). Deletions cut 1 base from V and 4 bases from J, with 14 bases between. The CDR3 is 15 amino acids. Looked up from germline, CDR1 is SGHVS and CDR2 is FQNEAQ.

The chain couples TRBV10-2 to TRBJ1-2; possible D gene TRBD1, 5 bases. CDR1 is WSHSY and CDR2 is SAAADI in the germline V gene. The CDR3 spans 15 residues. V was shortened by 0 bases and J by 6 bases, with 14 bases between the two germline ends. In DNA form, the CDR3 reads TGCGCCAGCAGTGAGTCTACAGGATTTAGTGATGGCTACACCTTC. It translates to CASSESTGFSDGYTF.

The rearrangement uses TRBV4-1 and TRBJ2-5; 9 bases fit TRBD2. V dropped 0 bases and J dropped 2; count of bases not matched to a gene: 7. CDR1 is MGHRA and CDR2 is YSYEKL in the germline V gene. The CDR3 is 17 residues long. CDR3 nucleotides: TGCGCCAGCAGCCAAGATTCGGCTAGCGGGATTCAAGAGACCCAGTACTTC. This sequence encodes CASSQDSASGIQETQYF.

This chain links TRBV27 with TRBJ2-7; TRBD1 is a possible D gene (5 bases). The CDR3 has 12 residues. The germline V and J ends were trimmed by 5 bases and 2 bases, with 7 bases remaining between them. Looked up from germline, CDR1 is MNHEY and CDR2 is SMNVEV (reference sequence). The CDR3 nucleotides read TGTGCCAGCAGTACAGGTGCCTACGAGCAGTACTTC. This encodes CASSTGAYEQYF.

This clone came up once. The V call is TRBV27, the J call TRBJ2-7; D call uncertain. Germline CDR1 MNHEY, CDR2 SMNVEV (reference sequence). The V end was cut by 4 bases, the J end by 2 bases, with 18 bases between. The CDR3 is made up of 16 amino acids. The CDR3 DNA sequence: TGTGCCAGCAGTTCGATTCGGAGTACGGGTCCCTACGAGCAGTACTTC. Its translation: CASSSIRSTGPYEQYF.

V gene TRBV6-5 combines with J gene TRBJ1-1; TRBD1 is a possible D gene (6 bases). Germline V gene data show CDR1 as MNHEY and CDR2 as SVGAGI. The CDR3 length is 12 residues. Trimming left V 11 bases short and J 2 bases short, with 12 bases between. CDR3 nucleotides: TGTGCCGCGGGGGGCGAAAACACTGAAGCTTTCTTT. This codes for CAAGGENTEAFF.